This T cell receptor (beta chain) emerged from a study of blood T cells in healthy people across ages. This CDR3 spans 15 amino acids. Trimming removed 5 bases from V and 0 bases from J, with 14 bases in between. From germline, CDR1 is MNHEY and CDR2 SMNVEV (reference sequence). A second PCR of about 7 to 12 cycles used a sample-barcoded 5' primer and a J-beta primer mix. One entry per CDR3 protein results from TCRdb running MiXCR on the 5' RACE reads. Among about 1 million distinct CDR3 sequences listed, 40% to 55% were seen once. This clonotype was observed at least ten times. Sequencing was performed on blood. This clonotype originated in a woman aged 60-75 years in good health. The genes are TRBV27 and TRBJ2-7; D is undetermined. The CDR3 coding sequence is TGTGCCAGCAGTCCATTGGCGAAAAGCTCCTACGAGCAGTACTTC. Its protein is CASSPLAKSSYEQYF.